One and the same sample provided the 31 T cell receptor beta chains below, sequenced in a study of blood T cell repertoires in COVID-19. Libraries were prepared by immunoSEQ multiplex PCR; TCRdb keeps only in-frame clonotypes and omits some of them. The sample yields approximately 100,000 clones, roughly 84% seen once. Sequenced sample: peripheral blood. The receptors derive from a woman in her seventies with acute or convalescent COVID-19.

This rearrangement joins TRBV27 to TRBJ1-2; a possible D gene is TRBD1 (6 bases). This CDR3 spans 13 amino acids. Germline loops: CDR1 MNHEY, CDR2 SMNVEV (reference sequence). Deletions cut 6 bases from V and 7 bases from J, with 15 bases between. The CDR3 reads CASSPTGFGGYTF. CDR3 sequence (DNA): TGTGCCAGCAGCCCTACAGGGTTCGGTGGCTACACCTTC.

J is TRBJ1-3 and V is TRBV24-1, with 7 bases matching TRBD1. Per the germline V gene, CDR1 is KGHDR and CDR2 is SFDVKD. V dropped 4 bases and J dropped 4; count of bases not matched to a gene: 6. The CDR3 length is 15 residues. This CDR3 reads CATSDSGTAGNTIYF. The CDR3 coding sequence is TGTGCCACCAGTGACTCAGGGACAGCCGGAAACACCATATATTTT.

The chain uses TRBV29-1 and TRBJ1-1; no clear D. V lost 6 bases and J lost 5, with 13 bases in between. This CDR3 is 12 amino acids long. Germline V gives CDR1 SQVTM, CDR2 ANQGSEA. In DNA, the CDR3 is TGCAGCGTGGGAATCGGGGAGACTGAAGCTTTCTTT. This encodes CSVGIGETEAFF.

V and J are TRBV19 and TRBJ1-3; the match to TRBD1 covers 9 bases. Germline values: CDR1 LNHDA, CDR2 SQIVND (reference sequence). Unmatched junction bases numbered 3, after V lost 5 bases and J lost 4 bases. The CDR3 loop spans 14 amino acids. The CDR3 loop is CASSDRGEGNTIYF. CDR3 nucleotide sequence: TGTGCCAGTAGTGACAGGGGGGAAGGAAACACCATATATTTT.

This chain links TRBV9 with TRBJ1-1; 9 nucleotides align to TRBD1. Germline trimming cut 3 bases from V and 4 bases from J; bases unmatched to any gene: 7. CDR3 length: 15 residues. Germline values: CDR1 SGDLS, CDR2 YYNGEE. The CDR3 DNA reads TGTGCCAGCAGCGCTGGGGACAGGGAGCCCACTGAAGCTTTCTTT. Encoded protein: CASSAGDREPTEAFF.

This chain connects TRBV12-5 to TRBJ2-2, with a tentative D call TRBD2 (5 bases). CDR1 and CDR2 (germline): LGHNT, FRNRAP. The CDR3 consists of 14 residues. V was trimmed by 3 bases and J by 8 bases, leaving 13 bases between them. The CDR3 reads CASGLTLSGGELFF. CDR3 bases: TGTGCTAGTGGTTTAACCCTATCGGGAGGGGAGCTGTTTTTT.

V usage is TRBV5-8 and J usage is TRBJ2-1; 12 bases match TRBD2. Germline-derived CDR1 and CDR2 are SGHTS and YDEGEE. CDR3 size: 16 residues. V was pared by 3 bases and J by 5 bases, with 6 bases of the junction left unmatched. The CDR3 nucleotides read TGTGCCAGCAGCTGGATCCTAGCGGGAGGGAACAATGAGCAGTTCTTC. It is translated as CASSWILAGGNNEQFF. The variable domain in full, completed from reference TRBV5-8 and TRBJ2-1, reads EAGVTQSPTHLIKTRGQQATLRCSPISGHTSVYWYQQALGLGLQFLLWYDEGEERNRGNFPPRFSGRQFPNYSSELNVNALELEDSALYLCASSWILAGGNNEQFFGPGTRLTVL.

The chain recombines TRBV5-4 with TRBJ2-2; D is possibly TRBD2 (5 bases). The CDR3 runs to 14 residues. Trimming took 5 bases from V and 6 from J, leaving 14 bases between them. CDR1 SGHNT and CDR2 YYREEE come from the germline V gene (reference sequence). Here the CDR3 reads CASSRAAASGELFF. CDR3 nucleotides: TGTGCCAGCAGTCGAGCGGCCGCTTCCGGGGAGCTGTTTTTT. Filled out from reference TRBV5-4 and TRBJ2-2, the complete variable domain reads ETGVTQSPTHLIKTRGQQVTLRCSSQSGHNTVSWYQQALGQGPQFIFQYYREEENGRGNFPPRFSGLQFPNYSSELNVNALELDDSALYLCASSRAAASGELFFGEGSRLTVL.

The chain joins TRBV15 to TRBJ1-2, with TRBD1 as a possible D gene (6 bases). The CDR3 loop spans 15 amino acids. CDR1 and CDR2 (germline): LNHNV, YYDKDF (reference sequence). V lost 3 bases, J lost 5 bases, and 16 bases lay in between. The CDR3 is CATSSLQGPSYGYTF. Here the CDR3 DNA reads TGTGCCACCAGCAGTTTACAGGGTCCGTCATATGGCTACACCTTC.

The rearrangement uses TRBV27 and TRBJ2-1, with a possible D match to TRBD2 (6 bases). Germline V lookup: CDR1 MNHEY, CDR2 SMNVEV (reference sequence). Trimming stripped 7 bases from V and 6 bases from J, with 22 bases between. The CDR3 spans 16 residues. CDR3 sequence: CASTQTVDLATNEQFF. CDR3 in DNA: TGTGCCAGCACCCAAACTGTGGATCTAGCGACCAATGAGCAGTTCTTC.

This rearrangement joins TRBV15 to TRBJ2-1; 9 bases align to TRBD2. After removal of 6 bases from V and 3 bases from J, the junction contained 6 bases not matched to a gene. Germline V gene lookup returns CDR1 LNHNV and CDR2 YYDKDF (reference sequence). The CDR3 totals 15 residues. The CDR3 loop is CATSSLAGVYNEQFF. As DNA, the CDR3 is TGTGCCACCAGTTCCTTAGCGGGAGTCTACAATGAGCAGTTCTTC.

The V gene is TRBV7-6, the J gene TRBJ2-1; 10 bases are a match to TRBD2. Germline assignment: CDR1 SGHVS and CDR2 FNYEAQ. The CDR3 is made up of 15 amino acids. Trimming at V came to 1 base and at J to 9 bases, leaving 6 bases not matched to a gene. The CDR3 DNA sequence: TGTGCCAGCAGCTTAGACCCTAGCGGGAGTAGTGAGCAGTTCTTC. It translates to CASSLDPSGSSEQFF. Full variable domain (remainder filled in from reference TRBV7-6 and TRBJ2-1): GAGVSQSPRYKVTKRGQDVALRCDPISGHVSLYWYRQALGQGPEFLTYFNYEAQQDKSGLPNDRFSAERPEGSISTLTIQRTEQRDSAMYRCASSLDPSGSSEQFFGPGTRLTVL.

J is TRBJ1-6 and V is TRBV5-6; TRBD1 agrees at 10 bases. From germline, CDR1 is SGHDT and CDR2 YYEEEE. The CDR3 contains 15 residues. Trimming cost V 0 bases and J 9 bases; bases outside gene matches: 3. The DNA for the CDR3 is TGTGCCAGCAGCTTGGCCGGGACAGGGGTTTCACCCCTCCACTTT. Amino acid sequence: CASSLAGTGVSPLHF. Variable domain in full (rest from reference TRBV5-6 and TRBJ1-6): DAGVTQSPTHLIKTRGQQVTLRCSPKSGHDTVSWYQQALGQGPQFIFQYYEEEERQRGNFPDRFSGHQFPNYSSELNVNALLLGDSALYLCASSLAGTGVSPLHFGNGTRLTVT.

This chain links TRBV29-1 with TRBJ2-5; D may be TRBD2 (5 bases). The length of the CDR3 is 12 residues. With 7 bases removed from V and 2 bases from J, the gap between germline ends came to 11 bases. The germline V gene has CDR1 SQVTM and CDR2 ANQGSEA. CDR3 sequence (DNA): TGCAGCGCCTCCATAGCGCAAGAGACCCAGTACTTC. Amino acids: CSASIAQETQYF.

This sequence joins TRBV24-1 and TRBJ2-3; D possibly corresponds to TRBD2 (6 bases). V was trimmed by 9 bases and J by 2 bases, leaving 17 bases between them. This CDR3 has 15 amino acids. The V gene's germline CDR1 is KGHDR and CDR2 SFDVKD. Here the CDR3 DNA reads TGTGCCACCGGGGCAGGAGGGCGGGACACAGATACGCAGTATTTT. Encoded protein: CATGAGGRDTDTQYF.

Only one count was recorded for this clone. The gene calls are TRBV28 and TRBJ2-3; weak D call: TRBD1 (6 bases). With 4 bases removed from V and 2 bases from J, the gap between germline ends came to 16 bases. This CDR3 region has 16 residues. The V gene's germline CDR1 is MDHEN and CDR2 SYDVKM. The CDR3 region is CASSWGWPGDTDTQYF. The CDR3 bases are TGTGCCAGCAGTTGGGGGTGGCCAGGGGACACAGATACGCAGTATTTT.

The rearrangement uses TRBV7-9 and TRBJ1-2; 8 positions agree with TRBD1. The CDR3 has 16 residues. Germline V gives CDR1 SEHNR, CDR2 FQNEAQ (reference sequence). Germline trimming cut 2 bases from V and 5 bases from J; bases unmatched to any gene: 10. The CDR3 DNA is TGTGCCAGCAGCTTAAGGGGAGGGGGGACAGGATATGGCTACACCTTC. This sequence encodes CASSLRGGGTGYGYTF. Full variable domain (remainder filled in from reference TRBV7-9 and TRBJ1-2): DTGVSQNPRHKITKRGQNVTFRCDPISEHNRLYWYRQTLGQGPEFLTYFQNEAQLEKSRLLSDRFSAERPKGSFSTLEIQRTEQGDSAMYLCASSLRGGGTGYGYTFGSGTRLTVV.

V is TRBV7-2 and J is TRBJ2-6; a weak D match, TRBD1 (5 bases). V was cut by 8 bases and J by 4 bases, with 12 bases left in between. This CDR3 spans 14 amino acids. CDR1 and CDR2 (germline): SGHTA, FQGNSA. The CDR3 region has the DNA TGTGCCAGCGGCAGGGTTAGGGGGGCCAACGTCCTGACTTTC. The encoded protein is CASGRVRGANVLTF.

As regards this clone: Distinct nucleotide sequences in the sample also encode this CDR3. The chain employs TRBV10-3 and TRBJ1-1, with D hard to call. V lost 7 bases, J lost 1 base, and 10 bases lay in between. Germline V gives CDR1 ENHRY, CDR2 SYGVKD. The length of the CDR3 is 13 residues. This CDR3 is CAITYGGNTEAFF. The CDR3 region has the DNA TGTGCCATCACTTACGGAGGGAACACTGAAGCTTTCTTT.

V and J are TRBV14 and TRBJ1-1, with 8 bases fitting TRBD1. The CDR3 is 15 amino acids. Germline V gene sequence: CDR1 SGHDN, CDR2 FVKESK. J was trimmed by 0 bases and V by 4 bases; bases with no gene match: 4. CDR3 in amino acids: CASSRWTGMNTEAFF. The CDR3 DNA is TGTGCCAGCAGCCGCTGGACAGGGATGAACACTGAAGCTTTCTTT.

The V call is TRBV2, the J call TRBJ1-1; 8 positions match TRBD1. V was pared by 6 bases and J by 1 base, with 4 bases of the junction left unmatched. Germline assignment: CDR1 SNHLY and CDR2 FYNNEI. CDR3 size: 14 residues. In DNA form, the CDR3 reads TGTGCCAGCAGGGACAGGGAGGGGAACACTGAAGCTTTCTTT. As protein: CASRDREGNTEAFF.

The chain employs TRBV7-9 and TRBJ1-6; 7 nucleotides agree with TRBD1. The V and J ends lost 2 bases and 7 bases, in that order; junction bases with no gene match: 8. The germline V gene has CDR1 SEHNR and CDR2 FQNEAQ (reference sequence). The CDR3 consists of 16 residues. CDR3 coding DNA: TGTGCCAGCAGCTTATATGAGGCAGGGGGGAATTCACCCCTCCACTTT. It codes for CASSLYEAGGNSPLHF.

The V gene is TRBV12-3 or TRBV12-4, the J gene TRBJ2-1; TRBD2 is a possible D gene (6 bases). The V gene lost 3 bases and the J gene lost 8 bases, with 8 bases spanning the gap. There are 12 residues in the CDR3. CDR3 sequence: CASSFLADEQFF. Here the CDR3 DNA reads TGTGCCAGCAGTTTCTTAGCGGATGAGCAGTTCTTC.

This chain links TRBV4-1 with TRBJ2-3; 11 bases fit TRBD2. Germline V CDR1 and CDR2: MGHRA, YSYEKL. The CDR3 sequence is 17 residues long. V lost 0 bases, J lost 0 bases, and 2 bases stayed unmatched. This CDR3 is CASSQDGTSGSTDTQYF. CDR3 nucleotide sequence: TGCGCCAGCAGCCAAGACGGGACTAGCGGTAGCACAGATACGCAGTATTTT.

The chain employs TRBV30 and TRBJ2-3; TRBD2 matches 12 bases. V dropped 0 bases and J dropped 0; count of bases not matched to a gene: 10. Germline-derived CDR1 and CDR2 are GTSNPN and SVGIG (reference sequence). CDR3 length: 19 amino acids. The CDR3 nucleotides read TGTGCCTGGAGTGTACTAGCTAGCGGGAGGGCCTCGAGCACAGATACGCAGTATTTT. Its protein product is CAWSVLASGRASSTDTQYF.

The V and J genes are TRBV4-2 and TRBJ1-1; 9 bases fit TRBD1. This CDR3 comprises 15 residues. Germline lookup yields CDR1 LGHNA and CDR2 YNFKEQ. Germline trimming cut 3 bases from V and 5 bases from J; bases unmatched to any gene: 7. CDR3 bases: TGTGCCAGCAGCCATGTACGGACAGGGGATACTGAAGCTTTCTTT. Translating gives CASSHVRTGDTEAFF.

Notes on this clone: Within the sample, other DNA sequences also encode this same CDR3. The genes are TRBV5-1 and TRBJ1-1, with 9 bases matching TRBD1. Germline loops: CDR1 SGHRS, CDR2 YFSETQ. Unmatched junction bases numbered 2, after V lost 4 bases and J lost 1 base. The CDR3 runs to 14 residues. The CDR3 bases are TGCGCCAGCAGCAGGGGACAGGGGAACACTGAAGCTTTCTTT. Its protein is CASSRGQGNTEAFF.

The CDR3, as DNA: TGTGCCAGCAGCGTAGTAGCCCTAAGTCCCCGCCTCCCCTACGAGCAGTTCGTC. This sequence encodes CASSVVALSPRLPYEQFV. The gene calls are TRBV9 and TRBJ2-7, with D unclear. The CDR3 covers 18 residues. Looked up from germline, CDR1 is SGDLS and CDR2 is YYNGEE.

In nucleotides, the CDR3 is TGCGCCAGCGGGGCGGGAGCAGATCAGCCCCAGCATTTT. It yields the protein CASGAGADQPQHF. J is TRBJ1-5 and V is TRBV10-2; the D gene is possibly TRBD1 (5 bases). Germline CDR1 is WSHSY and CDR2 is SAAADI. V lost 8 bases to trimming and J lost 5 bases, with 13 bases between them. CDR3 length equals 13 residues.

The DNA of the CDR3 is TGTGCCAGCAGCTTAGGTCCAGGGGGCGTGGGTAATGAGCAGTTCTTC. This codes for CASSLGPGGVGNEQFF. V gene TRBV7-9 combines with J gene TRBJ2-1; 8 bases map to TRBD1. The CDR3 is made up of 16 amino acids. The trim removed 1 base at V and 7 bases at J, leaving 9 bases unmatched. Germline values: CDR1 SEHNR, CDR2 FQNEAQ (reference sequence).

The chain carries TRBV7-8 and TRBJ2-3; a possible D gene is TRBD1 (5 bases). This CDR3 is built from 16 residues. V was clipped by 2 bases and J by 2 bases, with 14 bases between them. Germline CDR1 is SGHVS and CDR2 is FQNEAQ. This CDR3 is CASSLNGQGITDTQYF. The CDR3 bases are TGTGCCAGCAGCTTAAACGGCCAGGGAATCACAGATACGCAGTATTTT.